These 30 T cell receptor beta chains were sequenced from one sample in a study of CD8 T cells in Susac syndrome. The RNA input was about 0.45 to 1 ug, and it was reverse transcribed with random hexamers. TCRdb processed the immunoSEQ multiplex PCR reads anew with MiXCR; each CDR3 protein has one entry. The data show 300,000 or so distinct CDR3 sequences, roughly nine tenths seen once. The sequenced material came from CD4+ T cells from PBMCs. The source is a human donor with multiple sclerosis.

The CDR3 sequence: CASSTGQPGNQPQHF. CDR3 sequence (DNA): TGTGCCAGCAGTACCGGACAGCCCGGCAATCAGCCCCAGCATTTT. V is TRBV2 and J is TRBJ1-5, with a possible D match to TRBD1 (6 bases). Germline lookup yields CDR1 SNHLY and CDR2 FYNNEI. The CDR3 has 15 residues. V gave up 5 bases and J gave up 2 bases, with 13 bases separating them.

The chain couples TRBV6-5 to TRBJ2-4, with a possible D match to TRBD2 (6 bases). This CDR3 region has 14 residues. Germline V gene data show CDR1 as MNHEY and CDR2 as SVGAGI. The ends were cut back, 1 base at V and 6 bases at J, with 10 bases in the middle. This CDR3 is CASSYWGDGNIQYF. CDR3 DNA sequence: TGTGCCAGCAGTTACTGGGGGGACGGAAACATTCAGTACTTC.

In this sample, this clonotype turned up once. Here the CDR3 DNA reads TGTGCCAGCAGCGTAGGAGCTAGCGGGGGGGCCGTCGGCAAAAACATTCAGTACTTC. This encodes CASSVGASGGAVGKNIQYF. The chain uses TRBV9 and TRBJ2-4; 12 bases are a match to TRBD2. CDR1 is SGDLS, CDR2 YYNGEE, per germline. The CDR3 contains 19 residues. V shed 0 bases and J 3 bases; nucleotides not matched to a gene: 10.

The V gene is TRBV28, the J gene TRBJ1-2, with 9 bases that match TRBD1. CDR3 length: 17 residues. Germline lookup yields CDR1 MDHEN and CDR2 SYDVKM. V was clipped by 2 bases and J by 4 bases; unmatched bases: 11. CDR3 bases: TGTGCCAGCAGTTTAGGTCGTCCCGGGACAGGGAGCTATGGCTACACCTTC. Protein sequence: CASSLGRPGTGSYGYTF.

This chain connects TRBV7-2 to TRBJ1-5; possible D gene TRBD1, 5 bases. Per germline, CDR1 SGHTA and CDR2 FQGNSA. Trimming removed 5 bases at V and 4 bases at J, with 9 bases between. The CDR3 loop spans 13 amino acids. CDR3 coding DNA: TGTGCCAGCAGCCCAGGGTGGAATCAGCCCCAGCATTTT. It specifies CASSPGWNQPQHF.

This chain uses TRBV29-1 with TRBJ2-3; 7 nucleotides line up with TRBD1. Germline V CDR1 and CDR2: SQVTM, ANQGSEA. CDR3 length: 14 residues. V trimming: 5 bases; J trimming: 4 bases; junction bases outside the gene matches: 9. CDR3 amino acids: CSVRDRVAADTQYF. CDR3 in DNA: TGCAGCGTTAGAGACAGGGTCGCCGCAGATACGCAGTATTTT.

The chain has TRBV7-9 and TRBJ1-2, with TRBD1 matching 7 bases. CDR1 is SEHNR and CDR2 is FQNEAQ in the germline V gene (reference sequence). There are 18 residues in the CDR3. J gave up 0 bases and V 5 bases, and 15 bases lay outside the gene matches. The CDR3 DNA reads TGTGCCAGCAGCATCCTTCTGACAGGGACCTCAGCTAACTATGGCTACACCTTC. This sequence encodes CASSILLTGTSANYGYTF.

The chain combines TRBV18 with TRBJ2-7, with D maybe TRBD1 (6 bases). Trimming pared 3 bases from V and 5 bases from J, leaving 20 bases between. This CDR3 contains 16 residues. The V gene's germline CDR1 is KGHSH and CDR2 LQKENI. CDR3 protein: CASSPSSPRAGDEQYF. The CDR3 coding sequence is TGTGCCAGCTCACCCTCCTCCCCCAGAGCAGGGGACGAGCAGTACTTC.

The chain joins TRBV7-2 to TRBJ2-3, with 10 bases aligning to TRBD2. The V gene end was trimmed by 5 bases and the J gene end by 2 bases; junction bases not matched to a gene: 7. The CDR3 is made up of 16 amino acids. Germline V CDR1 and CDR2: SGHTA, FQGNSA. The CDR3 bases are TGTGCCAGCAGCAGCACTAGCGGGGTACCCACAGATACGCAGTATTTT. It is translated as CASSSTSGVPTDTQYF. Combining the CDR3 with reference TRBV7-2 and TRBJ2-3 gives the whole variable domain GAGVSQSPSNKVTEKGKDVELRCDPISGHTALYWYRQSLGQGLEFLIYFQGNSAPDKSGLPSDRFSAERTGGSVSTLTIQRTQQEDSAVYLCASSSTSGVPTDTQYFGPGTRLTVL.

The chain has TRBV5-1 and TRBJ1-2; D call uncertain. With 3 bases removed from V and 4 bases from J, the gap between germline ends came to 19 bases. The CDR3 has 16 amino acids. Germline V gene sequence: CDR1 SGHRS, CDR2 YFSETQ. The CDR3 DNA reads as TGCGCCAGCAGCTCTGAGGCCACCGCTCGGGGCTATGGCTACACCTTC. It encodes CASSSEATARGYGYTF.

The CDR3 reads CASSFQGRRDTEAFF. The CDR3 DNA follows: TGTGCCAGCAGCTTCCAGGGGCGGCGGGACACTGAAGCTTTCTTT. The V call is TRBV5-4, the J call TRBJ1-1; possibly TRBD1 for D (6 bases). The ends were cut back, 2 bases at V and 3 bases at J, with 14 bases in the middle. Germline values: CDR1 SGHNT, CDR2 YYREEE (reference sequence). The CDR3 spans 15 residues. Filled out from reference TRBV5-4 and TRBJ1-1, the complete variable domain reads ETGVTQSPTHLIKTRGQQVTLRCSSQSGHNTVSWYQQALGQGPQFIFQYYREEENGRGNFPPRFSGLQFPNYSSELNVNALELDDSALYLCASSFQGRRDTEAFFGQGTRLTVV.

The CDR3 region is CAWRRNRVNTGELFF. In DNA form, the CDR3 reads TGTGCCTGGAGACGGAACAGGGTAAACACCGGGGAGCTGTTTTTT. The chain couples TRBV30 to TRBJ2-2; D is possibly TRBD1 (6 bases). This CDR3 region has 15 residues. Deletions cut 3 bases from V and 2 bases from J, with 13 bases between. Germline CDR1 GTSNPN, CDR2 SVGIG (reference sequence).

CDR3 in amino acids: CASSFAQRRVNTEAFF. The DNA for the CDR3 is TGTGCCAGCAGCTTCGCCCAAAGGCGGGTGAACACTGAAGCTTTCTTT. The V and J genes are TRBV5-6 and TRBJ1-1; D not certain. In germline, CDR1 is SGHDT, CDR2 YYEEEE. This CDR3 has 16 amino acids. Trimming stripped 2 bases from V and 0 bases from J, with 14 bases between.

V is TRBV18 and J is TRBJ1-4, with a tentative D call TRBD1 (5 bases). The V end was cut by 1 base, the J end by 5 bases, with 11 bases between. Germline assignment: CDR1 KGHSH and CDR2 LQKENI. CDR3 length: 15 amino acids. The chain's CDR3 is CASSPQTGRNEKLFF. Here the CDR3 DNA reads TGTGCCAGCTCACCACAGACGGGACGGAATGAAAAACTGTTTTTT. The variable domain in full, with the rest retrieved from reference TRBV18 and TRBJ1-4, is NAGVMQNPRHLVRRRGQEARLRCSPMKGHSHVYWYRQLPEEGLKFMVYLQKENIIDESGMPKERFSAEFPKEGPSILRIQQVVRGDSAAYFCASSPQTGRNEKLFFGSGTQLSVL.

This clonotype was counted once. This sequence joins TRBV7-8 and TRBJ1-2; tentative D call: TRBD1 (5 bases). V was trimmed by 4 bases and J by 0 bases, leaving 24 bases between them. Germline-derived CDR1 and CDR2 are SGHVS and FQNEAQ. CDR3 length: 19 amino acids. The CDR3 coding sequence is TGTGCCAGCAGCTCGAGGGACTTCGGTCGTGTTGGGTCTAACTATGGCTACACCTTC. It codes for CASSSRDFGRVGSNYGYTF.

The V gene is TRBV21-1, the J gene TRBJ2-2; the D call in the table, TRBD1, was not verified against the DNA. TRBV21-1 is labeled a pseudogene. The CDR3 sequence is 15 residues long. CDR3 in DNA: TGTGCCAGCAGCAAAGCGCTTGGGACCGCCGGGGAGCTGTTTTTT. This translates into CASSKALGTAGELFF.

This clonotype has only a few counts. The gene calls are TRBV7-2 and TRBJ2-7; tentatively, D is TRBD2 (6 bases). V shed 6 bases and J shed 3 bases, with 15 bases lying between them. The CDR3 spans 14 residues. Germline V gene data show CDR1 as SGHTA and CDR2 as FQGNSA. In DNA, the CDR3 is TGTGCCAGCAGTTCCCCCCGGGAGAACTACGAGCAGTACTTC. This gives the protein CASSSPRENYEQYF.

The rearrangement joins TRBV7-9 to TRBJ2-1, with D tentatively TRBD1 or TRBD2 (5 bases each). The CDR3 runs 14 residues. Germline-derived CDR1 and CDR2 are SEHNR and FQNEAQ (reference sequence). The germline V and J ends were trimmed by 5 bases and 6 bases, with 14 bases remaining between them. The CDR3 DNA reads TGTGCCAGCAGCCGGGCTGAGGGGCGCAATGAGCAGTTCTTC. This sequence encodes CASSRAEGRNEQFF.

The chain carries TRBV15 and TRBJ1-2; 7 positions agree with TRBD1. The CDR3 has 15 residues. Germline V gene sequence: CDR1 LNHNV, CDR2 YYDKDF (reference sequence). With V trimmed by 0 bases and J by 5 bases, 6 bases remained unmatched. This chain's CDR3 is CATSRDLGTAYGYTF. In DNA, the CDR3 is TGTGCCACCAGCAGAGATCTCGGGACAGCTTATGGCTACACCTTC.

The V and J genes are TRBV6-5 and TRBJ1-2; D gene unclear. Trimming pared 5 bases from V and 8 bases from J, leaving 21 bases between. This CDR3 spans 15 amino acids. Per the germline V gene, CDR1 is MNHEY and CDR2 is SVGAGI. The CDR3 DNA sequence: TGTGCCAGCAGTCAGGACCTGGAGGGTTTAGGAGGCTACACCTTC. The encoded protein is CASSQDLEGLGGYTF.

This clonotype appeared once. This CDR3 reads CASSLDSRENTEAFF. The CDR3 nucleotides read TGTGCCAGCAGCTTGGATAGCAGGGAGAACACTGAAGCTTTCTTT. This chain joins TRBV5-4 and TRBJ1-1; D possibly corresponds to TRBD1 (5 bases). In germline, CDR1 is SGHNT, CDR2 YYREEE (reference sequence). The V and J ends lost 0 bases and 1 base respectively, with 10 bases between them. The CDR3 length is 15 residues. Complete variable domain (other parts from reference TRBV5-4 and TRBJ1-1): ETGVTQSPTHLIKTRGQQVTLRCSSQSGHNTVSWYQQALGQGPQFIFQYYREEENGRGNFPPRFSGLQFPNYSSELNVNALELDDSALYLCASSLDSRENTEAFFGQGTRLTVV.

This sequence joins TRBV29-1 and TRBJ1-1; TRBD1 might be the D (5 bases). The CDR3 is made up of 14 amino acids. V shed 0 bases and J shed 2 bases, with 10 bases lying between them. CDR1 and CDR2 from the germline V gene are SQVTM and ANQGSEA. The CDR3 region has the DNA TGCAGCGTTGAAGACCAGGGCGCTAACACTGAAGCTTTCTTT. As protein: CSVEDQGANTEAFF.

This chain joins TRBV9 and TRBJ2-3, with D unresolved. V was shortened by 2 bases and J by 2 bases, with 18 bases between the two germline ends. Germline V gene sequence: CDR1 SGDLS, CDR2 YYNGEE. The CDR3 spans 17 residues. Here the CDR3 reads CASSVSDAVEVTDTQYF. The CDR3, as DNA: TGTGCCAGCAGCGTGTCCGATGCGGTCGAGGTCACAGATACGCAGTATTTT.

The chain combines TRBV19 with TRBJ1-1; tentative D call: TRBD1 (5 bases). V gave up 1 base and J gave up 1 base, with 7 bases separating them. Germline CDR1 and CDR2: LNHDA and SQIVND (reference sequence). CDR3 length: 14 residues. Here the CDR3 DNA reads TGTGCCAGTAGTATAGCCACAGGGAACACTGAAGCTTTCTTT. Translation: CASSIATGNTEAFF. The full variable domain, completed using reference TRBV19 and TRBJ1-1, is DGGITQSPKYLFRKEGQNVTLSCEQNLNHDAMYWYRQDPGQGLRLIYYSQIVNDFQKGDIAEGYSVSREKKESFPLTVTSAQKNPTAFYLCASSIATGNTEAFFGQGTRLTVV.

The chain employs TRBV7-3 and TRBJ2-2; 7 nucleotides match TRBD2. Germline-derived CDR1 and CDR2 are SGHTA and FQGTGA. V dropped 0 bases and J dropped 2; count of bases not matched to a gene: 3. This CDR3 is 16 amino acids long. The CDR3 nucleotides read TGTGCCAGCAGCTTAACGGGAGGGAGAAACACCGGGGAGCTGTTTTTT. It translates to CASSLTGGRNTGELFF.

The chain recombines TRBV18 with TRBJ1-6; 9 bases align to TRBD1. The CDR3 contains 16 residues. Looked up from germline, CDR1 is KGHSH and CDR2 is LQKENI. The ends lost 7 bases at V and 9 bases at J; junction bases unmatched: 13. The DNA for the CDR3 is TGTGCCAGCTTCTACCTCTTTGACAGGGGGGCTTCACCCCTCCACTTT. Translated: CASFYLFDRGASPLHF.

The V gene is TRBV18, the J gene TRBJ2-3; the D is unclear. CDR1 is KGHSH and CDR2 is LQKENI in the germline V gene. Trimming removed 0 bases at V and 6 bases at J, with 7 bases between. The CDR3 length is 13 residues. The CDR3, as DNA: TGTGCCAGCTCACCACCTTCCGGGGATACGCAGTATTTT. This sequence encodes CASSPPSGDTQYF.

CDR3 in DNA: TGTGCCAGCAGTACCACTAACCCCTACCCCAGAGAACGGAACAATGAGCAGTTCTTC. It encodes CASSTTNPYPRERNNEQFF. The gene calls are TRBV6-1 and TRBJ2-1; no reliable D call. Germline V gene lookup returns CDR1 MNHNS and CDR2 SASEGT. V was cut by 5 bases and J by 5 bases, with 28 bases left in between. The CDR3 is 19 amino acids.

The V and J genes are TRBV5-1 and TRBJ1-1; 10 bases map to TRBD1. After removal of 0 bases from V and 1 base from J, the junction contained 9 bases not matched to a gene. The CDR3 is 18 residues long. CDR1 is SGHRS and CDR2 is YFSETQ in the germline V gene. The CDR3 loop reads CASSLALGTGVKNTEAFF. In DNA, the CDR3 is TGCGCCAGCAGCTTGGCCTTGGGGACAGGGGTCAAGAACACTGAAGCTTTCTTT.

V usage is TRBV6-1 and J usage is TRBJ2-1; 8 positions match TRBD2. CDR1 is MNHNS and CDR2 is SASEGT in the germline V gene. Trimming removed 6 bases from V and 2 bases from J; junction bases left unmatched: 3. This CDR3 comprises 14 residues. DNA of the CDR3: TGTGCCAGCAGAACTAGCGGACCCTACAATGAGCAGTTCTTC. As protein: CASRTSGPYNEQFF.